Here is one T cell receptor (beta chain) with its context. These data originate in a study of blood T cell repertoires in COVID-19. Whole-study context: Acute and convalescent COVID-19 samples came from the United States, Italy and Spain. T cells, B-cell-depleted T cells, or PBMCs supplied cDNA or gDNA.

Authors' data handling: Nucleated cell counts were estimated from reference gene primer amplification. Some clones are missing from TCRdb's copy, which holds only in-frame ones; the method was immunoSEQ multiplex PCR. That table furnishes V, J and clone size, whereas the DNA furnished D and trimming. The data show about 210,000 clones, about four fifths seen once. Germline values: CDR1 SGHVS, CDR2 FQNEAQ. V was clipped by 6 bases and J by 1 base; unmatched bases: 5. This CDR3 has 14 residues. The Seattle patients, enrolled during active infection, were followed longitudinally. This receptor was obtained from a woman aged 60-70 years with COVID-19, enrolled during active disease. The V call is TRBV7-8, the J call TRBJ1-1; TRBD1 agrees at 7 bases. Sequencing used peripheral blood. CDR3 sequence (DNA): TGTGCCAGCAGTCGAGGGACAGAGAACACTGAAGCTTTCTTT. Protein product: CASSRGTENTEAFF.